The sequence of this TCR beta chain was determined in a study of cytomegalovirus exposure and HLA in healthy donors. Germline loops: CDR1 MDHEN, CDR2 SYDVKM. The CDR3 contains 15 residues. Unmatched junction bases numbered 8, after V lost 5 bases and J lost 6 bases. In the PCR, 60 Vbeta and 13 Jbeta primers were used. The data were produced by immunoSEQ multiplex PCR, yet TCRdb's version contains in-frame clones alone and is incomplete. Of about 140,000 clones listed, roughly 73% are singletons. Sequenced input: PBMCs. The chain uses TRBV28 and TRBJ2-5, with 11 bases aligning to TRBD2. The sequence was collected from a woman in her thirties or forties in good health and CMV-seronegative. The CDR3 is CASSPLAGGPKTQYF. The CDR3 DNA follows: TGTGCCAGCAGTCCCTTAGCGGGGGGGCCGAAGACCCAGTACTTC.